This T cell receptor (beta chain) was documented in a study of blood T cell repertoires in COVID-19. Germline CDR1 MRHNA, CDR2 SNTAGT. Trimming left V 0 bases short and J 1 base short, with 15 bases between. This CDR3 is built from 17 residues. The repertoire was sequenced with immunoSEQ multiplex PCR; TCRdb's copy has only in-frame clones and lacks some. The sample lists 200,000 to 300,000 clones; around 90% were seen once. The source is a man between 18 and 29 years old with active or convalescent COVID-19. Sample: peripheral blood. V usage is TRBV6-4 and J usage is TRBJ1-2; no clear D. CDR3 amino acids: CASSDSFRSGDNYGYTF. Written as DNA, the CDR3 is TGTGCCAGCAGTGACTCGTTTCGTTCCGGGGATAACTATGGCTACACCTTC.